A selection of T cell receptor beta chains follows, all from one sample in a study of T cells in Graves' hyperthyroidism and ophthalmopathy. Using its own MiXCR run on the multiplex PCR reads, TCRdb lists one record per CDR3 protein. There are about 400,000 distinct CDR3 sequences in the sample; roughly 15% occur only once, and about 19% lies in the top ten. Sequencing was carried out using blood. The receptors were gathered from a woman in her twenties or thirties with Graves' ophthalmopathy. CDR3s include the opening cysteine and the closing phenylalanine or tryptophan. A D gene is named only where the DNA matches it firmly.

CDR3 length: 13
D gene: -
J gene: TRBJ2-7
V gene: TRBV27
CDR3 protein: CASSSPGIYEQYF

CDR3 length: 14
D gene: TRBD1
J gene: TRBJ2-2
V gene: TRBV30
CDR3 protein: CAWRTGVRTGELFF

CDR3 length: 14
D gene: TRBD1
J gene: TRBJ2-7
V gene: TRBV4-1
CDR3 protein: CASSLPTGTYEQYF

CDR3 length: 14
D gene: -
J gene: TRBJ2-7
V gene: TRBV12-3/TRBV12-4
CDR3 protein: CASRDKDGSYEQYF

CDR3 length: 16
D gene: TRBD2
J gene: TRBJ2-3
V gene: TRBV20-1
CDR3 protein: CSARKSGGGTTDTQYF

CDR3 length: 14
D gene: -
J gene: TRBJ2-1
V gene: TRBV20-1
CDR3 protein: CSPSTWATTAEQFF

CDR3 length: 10
D gene: TRBD2
J gene: TRBJ2-1
V gene: TRBV6-4
CDR3 protein: CAIGGGEQFF

CDR3 length: 14
D gene: TRBD1
J gene: TRBJ1-1
V gene: TRBV10-3
CDR3 protein: CAISNRGGVTEAFF

CDR3 length: 14
D gene: -
J gene: TRBJ2-7
V gene: TRBV6-1
CDR3 protein: CATSWGDGTYEQYF

CDR3 length: 15
D gene: TRBD1
J gene: TRBJ2-3
V gene: TRBV4-1
CDR3 protein: CASSQESRGWDTQYF

CDR3 length: 17
D gene: -
J gene: TRBJ1-1
V gene: TRBV7-8
CDR3 protein: CASSQSGGATPNTEAFF

CDR3 length: 15
D gene: -
J gene: TRBJ1-5
V gene: TRBV7-8
CDR3 protein: CASSLEVRVRQPQHF

CDR3 length: 15
D gene: -
J gene: TRBJ1-5
V gene: TRBV12-3/TRBV12-4
CDR3 protein: CASSHGSGINQPQHF

CDR3 length: 15
D gene: -
J gene: TRBJ1-1
V gene: TRBV13
CDR3 protein: CASSSGRTAVTEAFF

CDR3 length: 15
D gene: TRBD1
J gene: TRBJ1-1
V gene: TRBV19
CDR3 protein: CASSMGQGLNTEAFF

CDR3 length: 16
D gene: -
J gene: TRBJ1-1
V gene: TRBV19
CDR3 protein: CASSIGRKIMNTEAFF

CDR3 length: 15
D gene: -
J gene: TRBJ1-1
V gene: TRBV29-1
CDR3 protein: CSVGPKSSRDTEAFF

CDR3 length: 16
D gene: -
J gene: TRBJ2-7
V gene: TRBV11-2
CDR3 protein: CASSLESGHLRDEQYF

CDR3 length: 12
D gene: -
J gene: TRBJ2-1
V gene: TRBV2
CDR3 protein: CASSETLGEQFF

CDR3 length: 19
D gene: -
J gene: TRBJ2-7
V gene: TRBV11-2
CDR3 protein: CASSLGQAHWPLYSYEQYF

CDR3 length: 11
D gene: -
J gene: TRBJ2-5
V gene: TRBV2
CDR3 protein: CASSESETQYF

CDR3 length: 18
D gene: TRBD2
J gene: TRBJ2-4
V gene: TRBV12-3/TRBV12-4
CDR3 protein: CASSRGTSGGAAKNIQYF

CDR3 length: 15
D gene: TRBD2
J gene: TRBJ2-7
V gene: TRBV5-1
CDR3 protein: CASSTQRGGSYEQYF

CDR3 length: 14
D gene: -
J gene: TRBJ2-3
V gene: TRBV20-1
CDR3 protein: CSVPQGGSTDTQYF

CDR3 length: 15
D gene: -
J gene: TRBJ1-5
V gene: TRBV28
CDR3 protein: CASSFNRLVNQPQHF

CDR3 length: 16
D gene: -
J gene: TRBJ1-5
V gene: TRBV6-6
CDR3 protein: CASSYSGGAGNQPQHF

CDR3 length: 15
D gene: -
J gene: TRBJ1-3
V gene: TRBV7-9
CDR3 protein: CASRELGSSGNTIYF

CDR3 length: 13
D gene: -
J gene: TRBJ2-1
V gene: TRBV6-1
CDR3 protein: CASSLSGVYEQFF

CDR3 length: 14
D gene: -
J gene: TRBJ2-1
V gene: TRBV10-3
CDR3 protein: CAITGQSSYNEQFF

CDR3 length: 18
D gene: TRBD2
J gene: TRBJ2-5
V gene: TRBV7-9
CDR3 protein: CASSDFRLAGTSQETQYF

CDR3 length: 13
D gene: TRBD1
J gene: TRBJ1-3
V gene: TRBV2
CDR3 protein: CASTLQGSDTIYF

CDR3 length: 12
D gene: -
J gene: TRBJ2-5
V gene: TRBV9
CDR3 protein: CASSPNSETQYF

CDR3 length: 14
D gene: -
J gene: TRBJ1-5
V gene: TRBV3-1
CDR3 protein: CASSHAGRYQPQHF

CDR3 length: 16
D gene: TRBD1
J gene: TRBJ1-5
V gene: TRBV19
CDR3 protein: CASSGQARGFNQPQHF

CDR3 length: 14
D gene: -
J gene: TRBJ1-2
V gene: TRBV6-1
CDR3 protein: CASTPDVANYGYTF

CDR3 length: 16
D gene: -
J gene: TRBJ2-4
V gene: TRBV28
CDR3 protein: CASSLSYPGSKNIQYF

CDR3 length: 14
D gene: TRBD2
J gene: TRBJ2-1
V gene: TRBV19
CDR3 protein: CASRPGTSGGVYFF

CDR3 length: 14
D gene: -
J gene: TRBJ1-2
V gene: TRBV6-1
CDR3 protein: CASSAGRMNYGYTF

CDR3 length: 13
D gene: -
J gene: TRBJ2-2
V gene: TRBV7-9
CDR3 protein: CASSRTSTGELFF

CDR3 length: 11
D gene: -
J gene: TRBJ1-2
V gene: TRBV9
CDR3 protein: CASWGAYGYTF

CDR3 length: 17
D gene: -
J gene: TRBJ2-5
V gene: TRBV7-2
CDR3 protein: CASSLTGGEDIAETQYF

CDR3 length: 15
D gene: TRBD1
J gene: TRBJ2-1
V gene: TRBV5-1
CDR3 protein: CASSLNQGVSNEQFF

CDR3 length: 17
D gene: -
J gene: TRBJ1-5
V gene: TRBV5-5
CDR3 protein: CASSLSLDGYSNQPQHF

CDR3 length: 16
D gene: TRBD2
J gene: TRBJ2-2
V gene: TRBV2
CDR3 protein: CASSDRASGGTGELFF

CDR3 length: 14
D gene: -
J gene: TRBJ1-3
V gene: TRBV7-9
CDR3 protein: CASSLVGDPDTIYF

CDR3 length: 15
D gene: -
J gene: TRBJ1-6
V gene: TRBV28
CDR3 protein: CASGNVGSYNSPLHF

CDR3 length: 14
D gene: TRBD1
J gene: TRBJ1-1
V gene: TRBV7-6
CDR3 protein: CASSLRGRDTEAFF

CDR3 length: 17
D gene: -
J gene: TRBJ1-2
V gene: TRBV18
CDR3 protein: CASSPSRTTLANYGYTF

CDR3 length: 12
D gene: -
J gene: TRBJ2-3
V gene: TRBV29-1
CDR3 protein: CSVGRGTDTQYF

CDR3 length: 11
D gene: -
J gene: TRBJ1-2
V gene: TRBV7-2
CDR3 protein: CASSHRFGYTF

CDR3 length: 14
D gene: TRBD2
J gene: TRBJ2-3
V gene: TRBV24-1
CDR3 protein: CATSDRGVLDTQYF

CDR3 length: 14
D gene: TRBD1
J gene: TRBJ1-1
V gene: TRBV15
CDR3 protein: CATSRDQGEVEAFF

CDR3 length: 16
D gene: TRBD1
J gene: TRBJ1-1
V gene: TRBV28
CDR3 protein: CASSLTPTGGGAEAFF

CDR3 length: 14
D gene: -
J gene: TRBJ1-1
V gene: TRBV12-3/TRBV12-4
CDR3 protein: CASSLRQEGTEAFF